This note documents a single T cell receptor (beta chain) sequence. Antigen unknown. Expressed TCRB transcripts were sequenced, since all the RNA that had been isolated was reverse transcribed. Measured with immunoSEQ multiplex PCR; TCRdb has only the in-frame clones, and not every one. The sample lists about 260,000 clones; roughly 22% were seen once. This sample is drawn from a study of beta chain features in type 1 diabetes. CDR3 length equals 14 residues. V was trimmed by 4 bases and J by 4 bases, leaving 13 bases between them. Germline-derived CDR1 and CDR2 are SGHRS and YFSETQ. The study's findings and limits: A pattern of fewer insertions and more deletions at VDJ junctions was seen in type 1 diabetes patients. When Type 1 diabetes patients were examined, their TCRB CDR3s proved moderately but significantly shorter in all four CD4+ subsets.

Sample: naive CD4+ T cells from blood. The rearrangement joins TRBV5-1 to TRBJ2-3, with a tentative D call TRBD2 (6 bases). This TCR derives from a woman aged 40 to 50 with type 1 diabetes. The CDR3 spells CASSRDSRADTQYF. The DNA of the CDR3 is TGCGCCAGCAGCCGGGACTCGAGGGCAGATACGCAGTATTTT.